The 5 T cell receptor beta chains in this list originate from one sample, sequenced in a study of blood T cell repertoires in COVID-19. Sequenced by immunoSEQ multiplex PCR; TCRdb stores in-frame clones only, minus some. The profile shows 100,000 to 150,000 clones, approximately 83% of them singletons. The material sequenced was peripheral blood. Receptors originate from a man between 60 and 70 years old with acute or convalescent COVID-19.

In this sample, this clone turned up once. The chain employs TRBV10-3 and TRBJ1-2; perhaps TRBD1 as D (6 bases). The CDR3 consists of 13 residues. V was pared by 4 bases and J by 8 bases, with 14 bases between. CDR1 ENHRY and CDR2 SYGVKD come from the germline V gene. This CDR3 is CAISGEQGRGYTF. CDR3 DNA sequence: TGTGCCATCAGTGGGGAACAGGGTCGGGGCTACACCTTC.

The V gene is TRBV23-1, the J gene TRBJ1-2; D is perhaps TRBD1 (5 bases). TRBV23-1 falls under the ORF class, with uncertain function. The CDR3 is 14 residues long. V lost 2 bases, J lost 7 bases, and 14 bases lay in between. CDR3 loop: CASSQPGHSAGYTF. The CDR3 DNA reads TGCGCCAGCAGTCAACCCGGACATTCCGCTGGCTACACCTTC.

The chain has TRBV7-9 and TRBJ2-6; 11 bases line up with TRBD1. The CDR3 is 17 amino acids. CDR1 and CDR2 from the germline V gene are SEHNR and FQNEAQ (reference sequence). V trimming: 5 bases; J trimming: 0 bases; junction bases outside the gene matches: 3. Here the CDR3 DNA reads TGTGCCAGCAGCCTAGGGACAGGGGGCTCTGGGGCCAACGTCCTGACTTTC. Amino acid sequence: CASSLGTGGSGANVLTF.

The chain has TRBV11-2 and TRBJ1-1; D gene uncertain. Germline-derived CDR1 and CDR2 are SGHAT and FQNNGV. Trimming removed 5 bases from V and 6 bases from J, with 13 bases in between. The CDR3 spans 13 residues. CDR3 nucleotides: TGTGCCAGCAGCGACTTCCCGGTACCTGAAGCTTTCTTT. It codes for CASSDFPVPEAFF.

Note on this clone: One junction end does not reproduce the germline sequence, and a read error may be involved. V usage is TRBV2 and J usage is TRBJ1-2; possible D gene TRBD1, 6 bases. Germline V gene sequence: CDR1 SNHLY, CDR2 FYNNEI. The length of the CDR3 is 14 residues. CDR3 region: CASSVTGSDYGYTF. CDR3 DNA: TGTGCCAGCAGTGTCACAGGGTCTGACTACGGCTACACCTTC.